One and the same sample provided the 6 T cell receptor beta chains below, sequenced in a study of T cell repertoires in ileal Crohn's disease (dated by TCRdb to about 2019). The method behind the library was the immunoSEQ multiplex PCR assay. TCRdb provides this immuneACCESS table in a form limited to in-frame rearrangements. Some clones are lacking; in checked studies, under half of them reflect an unresolved V gene, and why the rest are absent is not known. Here the sample has 15,000 to 20,000 clones; 70% to 90% occur a single time. About 9.4% of the sample is held by the ten biggest clonotypes. Input material: ileal tissue. The receptors originated from an adult with Crohn's disease.

This rearrangement joins TRBV7-9 to TRBJ2-3; a weak D match, TRBD1 (6 bases). CDR1 and CDR2 from the germline V gene are SEHNR and FQNEAQ (reference sequence). V was trimmed by 1 base and J by 5 bases, leaving 16 bases between them. This CDR3 is 16 amino acids long. The CDR3 spells CASSLVGAGAIDTQYF. The CDR3 nucleotides are TGTGCCAGCAGCTTAGTTGGGGCAGGGGCTATAGATACGCAGTATTTT. Full variable domain (rest looked up from reference TRBV7-9 and TRBJ2-3): DTGVSQNPRHKITKRGQNVTFRCDPISEHNRLYWYRQTLGQGPEFLTYFQNEAQLEKSRLLSDRFSAERPKGSFSTLEIQRTEQGDSAMYLCASSLVGAGAIDTQYFGPGTRLTVL.

V is TRBV5-8 and J is TRBJ1-6, with TRBD1 identical over 9 bases. This CDR3 comprises 14 residues. The germline V gene has CDR1 SGHTS and CDR2 YDEGEE. The ends lost 5 bases at V and 13 bases at J; junction bases unmatched: 10. CDR3 nucleotides: TGTGCCAGCAGTACCGGGACAGGGATCCCTCCCCTCCACTTT. Its protein product is CASSTGTGIPPLHF. The full variable domain, completed using reference TRBV5-8 and TRBJ1-6, is EAGVTQSPTHLIKTRGQQATLRCSPISGHTSVYWYQQALGLGLQFLLWYDEGEERNRGNFPPRFSGRQFPNYSSELNVNALELEDSALYLCASSTGTGIPPLHFGNGTRLTVT.

This clone was picked up one time. The V and J genes are TRBV5-1 and TRBJ1-6; possibly TRBD1 for D (5 bases). Germline V lookup: CDR1 SGHRS, CDR2 YFSETQ. V was cut by 0 bases and J by 3 bases, with 7 bases left in between. The CDR3 has 15 residues. The CDR3 is CASSLVRGYNSPLHF. CDR3 DNA sequence: TGCGCCAGCAGCTTGGTTAGGGGCTATAATTCACCCCTCCACTTT.

This sequence joins TRBV18 and TRBJ1-2; 10 bases match TRBD1. This CDR3 is 15 amino acids long. CDR1 and CDR2 from the germline V gene are KGHSH and LQKENI. The trim removed 2 bases at V and 4 bases at J, leaving 4 bases unmatched. The chain's CDR3 is CASSPTGQGVYGYTF. CDR3 DNA sequence: TGTGCCAGCTCACCAACCGGACAGGGGGTCTATGGCTACACCTTC.

This clone was picked up one time. V usage is TRBV7-2 and J usage is TRBJ1-3; possible D gene TRBD1, 5 bases. The CDR3 extends over 15 amino acids. V gave up 5 bases and J gave up 0 bases, with 11 bases separating them. Germline CDR1 is SGHTA and CDR2 is FQGNSA. CDR3: CASSANRISGNTIYF. The CDR3 coding sequence is TGTGCCAGCAGCGCCAACAGGATCTCTGGAAACACCATATATTTT.

J is TRBJ2-5 and V is TRBV29-1; TRBD2 aligns across 7 bases. Germline V gene data show CDR1 as SQVTM and CDR2 as ANQGSEA. The CDR3 sequence is 13 residues long. Germline trimming cut 6 bases from V and 1 base from J; bases unmatched to any gene: 5. The CDR3 here is CSVRLALQETQYF. CDR3 coding DNA: TGCAGCGTCCGACTAGCCCTCCAAGAGACCCAGTACTTC.